What follows describes a single TCR beta chain. This sample stems from a study of blood T cell repertoires in COVID-19. Study-level background: Acute and convalescent COVID-19 samples came from the United States, Italy and Spain. In each case, the material was cDNA or gDNA derived from T cells, B-cell-depleted T cells, or PBMCs.

Authors' data handling: Counts of nucleated cells, estimated from reference gene primer amplification, were obtained. Profiling relied on immunoSEQ multiplex PCR, and the TCRdb table lists in-frame clones only, not all of them. From that table come the V and J calls and clone size; the DNA was used to work out D and trimming. The sample includes about 200,000 clones, around 90% of them seen just once. The germline CDR1 and CDR2 sequences are SGDLS and YYNGEE. The CDR3 length is 17 residues. The ends lost 3 bases at V and 0 bases at J; junction bases unmatched: 6. The TCR sequence derives from a man over 45 with acute or convalescent COVID-19. The chain is built from TRBV9 and TRBJ1-6, with 7 positions matching TRBD1. Sample: peripheral blood. The CDR3 DNA follows: TGTGCCAGCAGCGAGCCGACAGGGTACTCCTATAATTCACCCCTCCACTTT. It is translated as CASSEPTGYSYNSPLHF.